These 6 T cell receptor beta chains came from one sample sequenced in a study of vaccination and CD4 T cells after COVID-19. Treatment indicated: approximately 9-day PBMC culture with coronavirus spike peptide pools or control peptides (ViraFEST assay). These receptors lack a known antigen. With the Oncomine TCR Beta short-read assay, DNA from cultured CD4+ T cells was sequenced. TCRdb used MiXCR to reprocess the PCR reads, holding one entry per CDR3 protein. This sample has 15,000 to 18,000 distinct CDR3 sequences, with 48% found just once. This sample comprised CD4+ T cells from blood, cultured in vitro, obtained before SARS-CoV-2 vaccination. The source of these receptors is a human donor who had recovered from COVID-19.

The V gene is TRBV12-3 or TRBV12-4, the J gene TRBJ2-7; no definite D call. Trimming stripped 6 bases from V and 0 bases from J, with 6 bases between. This CDR3 has 12 amino acids. This chain's CDR3 is CASSWSSYEQYF. CDR3 DNA sequence: TGTGCCAGCAGCTGGAGCTCCTACGAGCAGTACTTC.

The CDR3 DNA reads as TGTGCCAGCAGCTTTTCAAGTAACGAAGCTTTCTTT. Its translation is CASSFSSNEAFF. The gene calls are TRBV5-6 and TRBJ1-1; D remains unclear. CDR3 length: 12 residues. The V end lost 2 bases, the J end lost 8 bases, and 10 bases lay between the germline ends. CDR1 SGHDT and CDR2 YYEEEE come from the germline V gene. The full variable domain, completed using reference TRBV5-6 and TRBJ1-1, is DAGVTQSPTHLIKTRGQQVTLRCSPKSGHDTVSWYQQALGQGPQFIFQYYEEEERQRGNFPDRFSGHQFPNYSSELNVNALLLGDSALYLCASSFSSNEAFFGQGTRLTVV.

This chain links TRBV5-4 with TRBJ2-1, with 7 bases that match TRBD1. Germline values: CDR1 SGHNT, CDR2 YYREEE (reference sequence). There are 17 residues in the CDR3. The V gene end was trimmed by 2 bases and the J gene end by 0 bases; junction bases not matched to a gene: 8. CDR3 residues: CASSFGLDRNSYNEQFF. The CDR3 coding sequence is TGTGCCAGCAGCTTCGGCCTGGACAGGAACTCCTACAATGAGCAGTTCTTC.

The chain is built from TRBV7-8 and TRBJ2-3; 13 bases are a match to TRBD2. CDR1 is SGHVS, CDR2 FQNEAQ, per germline. Germline trimming cut 5 bases from V and 1 base from J; bases unmatched to any gene: 3. The CDR3 has 16 residues. The chain's CDR3 is CASSLLAGGGTDTQYF. The CDR3 coding sequence is TGTGCCAGCAGCCTACTAGCGGGAGGGGGCACAGATACGCAGTATTTT.

In this sample, this clonotype turned up once. The chain couples TRBV19 to TRBJ2-6; 7 bases line up with TRBD1. Germline V lookup: CDR1 LNHDA, CDR2 SQIVND (reference sequence). The CDR3 runs to 15 residues. After removal of 6 bases from V and 2 bases from J, the junction contained 4 bases not matched to a gene. CDR3 coding DNA: TGTGCCAGTAGCACCCAGGGGGCTGGGGCCAACGTCCTGACTTTC. Protein sequence: CASSTQGAGANVLTF.

The gene calls are TRBV4-2 and TRBJ2-2, with 12 bases that match TRBD2. The length of the CDR3 is 14 residues. V gave up 2 bases and J gave up 10 bases; unmatched junction bases: 2. Germline V gives CDR1 LGHNA, CDR2 YNFKEQ. CDR3 sequence: CASSQRLAGVELFF. The DNA for the CDR3 is TGTGCCAGCAGCCAAAGACTAGCGGGAGTGGAGCTGTTTTTT.